The present entry profiles one TCR beta chain with its context. What it recognizes is unknown. Per the authors' pipeline: Using the CDR3 differences seen across clinicopathological groups, the authors built a distant-metastasis classifier for papillary thyroid cancer, which was meant to discriminate distant-metastatic patients. With MiXCR, TCRdb reprocessed the PCR reads. The V and J calls were not made by the authors but by TCRdb's processing. The top ten clones hold about a sixth of a sample with 13,000 or so clones, around 29% of them seen once. The V and J ends lost 6 bases and 6 bases respectively, with 15 bases between them. The CDR3 is made up of 13 amino acids. Looked up from germline, CDR1 is KGHSH and CDR2 is LQKENI. The data derive from a study of metastatic and nonmetastatic thyroid tumors. Study summary: Comparison of repertoires was carried out across blood and tumor or nodule tissue from malignant and benign thyroid patients. Study-wide results and caveats: It was reported that TCR beta diversity was significantly higher in malignant thyroid tumors than benign nodules, in blood and tumor.

There were no patients who had received any treatment before thyroid surgery. The chain joins TRBV18 to TRBJ2-7, with TRBD1 as a possible D gene (5 bases). The receptor was derived from a male donor with papillary thyroid cancer or a benign thyroid nodule (not recorded which). Some clones in this sample may be carry-over from other donors' samples. The sample comprised tumor tissue. For the CDR3, the DNA is TGTGCCAGCTCGCTCGATCTAGACAGCGAGCAGTACTTC. Translation: CASSLDLDSEQYF.